These T cell receptor beta chains were read from a single sample in a study of T cell repertoires in cytomegalovirus infection. TCRdb passed the reads through MiXCR, listing each CDR3 protein once. This sample has 69,000 or so distinct CDR3 sequences, with around 28% found just once. The antigens for these receptors are not known. The material sequenced was CD8+ T cells from cultured PBMCs, taken from culture after CMV antigen stimulation. The origin of the receptors is a human donor in good health (CMV status not recorded). Some clones in this sample may be carry-over from other donors' samples. CDR3s include the opening cysteine and the closing phenylalanine or tryptophan. A D gene is named only where the DNA matches it firmly. The size of a clone is reported for some rows only, either as once, few or many, or as a class for expanded clones.

len,abundance,d_gene,v_gene,j_gene,CDR3nt,CDR3aa
13,once,-,TRBV10-3,TRBJ1-4,TGTGCCATCAGTGACAGGGGTTTTGAAAAACTGTTTTTT,CAISDRGFEKLFF
12,-,TRBD1,TRBV20-1,TRBJ2-7,TGCAGTGCTAACAGGGGTTTAAGCGAGCAGTACTTC,CSANRGLSEQYF
14,-,TRBD2,TRBV20-1,TRBJ2-2,TGCAGTGCTAGAGGCCAGCGGGAGTACAGGGAGCTGTTTTTT,CSARGQREYRELFF
15,few,TRBD1,TRBV6-1,TRBJ2-7,TGTGCCAGCAGTGAAGCCGGGACAGGGGGGTCCGAGCAGTACTTC,CASSEAGTGGSEQYF
15,-,-,TRBV12-3/TRBV12-4,TRBJ2-2,TGTGCCAGCAGTTTCCCCGGGACCACCACCGGGGAGCTGTTTTTT,CASSFPGTTTGELFF
14,many,-,TRBV28,TRBJ1-1,TGTGCCAGCAGTTTACTCGACGGACACACTGAAGCTTTCTTT,CASSLLDGHTEAFF
15,-,TRBD1,TRBV28,TRBJ1-2,TGTGCCAGCAGTCTTGATTGGGAGGGGGCTCGTGGCTACACCTTC,CASSLDWEGARGYTF
13,few,-,TRBV7-8,TRBJ2-1,TGTGCCAGCAGCTTAGGGCTCGCCAATGAGCAGTTCTTC,CASSLGLANEQFF
17,few,-,TRBV12-3/TRBV12-4,TRBJ1-1,TGTGCCAGCAGTTCTCCGGGGAGAGTAGTGGGTTCCACTGAAGCTTTCTTT,CASSSPGRVVGSTEAFF
15,-,TRBD1,TRBV10-3,TRBJ1-2,TGTGCCATCAGTGAGACTTCGGGACAGGGGGATGGCTACACCTTC,CAISETSGQGDGYTF
14,-,-,TRBV9,TRBJ2-5,TGTGCCAGCAGCCCTTGGACCGCCCCAGAGACCCAGTACTTC,CASSPWTAPETQYF
15,-,-,TRBV7-1,TRBJ1-1,TGTGCCAGCAGCCCCCCGTCAGGTCTGAACACTGAAGCTTTCTTT,CASSPPSGLNTEAFF
13,-,TRBD1,TRBV7-9,TRBJ1-2,TGTGCCAGCAGCCCAGGGGGGGGAGAAGGCTACACCTTC,CASSPGGGEGYTF
17,-,-,TRBV11-2,TRBJ1-1,TGTGCCAGCAGCTTAGATGGTACAGCGAGCGTGAACACTGAAGCTTTCTTT,CASSLDGTASVNTEAFF
15,few,-,TRBV12-3/TRBV12-4,TRBJ2-7,TGTGCCAGCAGTTTAGCGTCCGACGGAGTCTACGAGCAGTACTTC,CASSLASDGVYEQYF
17,few,TRBD2,TRBV9,TRBJ2-2,TGTGCCAGCAGCGAACGGGGGGGAGGTCTCCGCACCGGGGAGCTGTTTTTT,CASSERGGGLRTGELFF
18,-,TRBD1,TRBV28,TRBJ1-2,TGTGCCAGCAGTTTCGGCACCCTTCGGGACAGGGCGAACTATGGCTACACCTTC,CASSFGTLRDRANYGYTF
19,many,-,TRBV7-9,TRBJ2-6,TGTGCCAGCAGCTTAGATGTCAGAATATTGAGCTCTGGGGCCAACGTCCTGACTTTC,CASSLDVRILSSGANVLTF
14,-,-,TRBV4-3,TRBJ2-7,TGCGCCAGCAGCCCTGGGGGGGGGGCGGCGGAGCAGTACTTC,CASSPGGGAAEQYF
18,many,TRBD1,TRBV7-8,TRBJ2-7,TGTGCCAGCAGCCCGTGGCGACTGACCGGGACAGGGGACAACGAGCAGTACTTC,CASSPWRLTGTGDNEQYF
14,-,-,TRBV18,TRBJ1-1,TGTGCCAGCTCACCACCGAGGGGCGGAACTGAAGCTTTCTTT,CASSPPRGGTEAFF
17,-,TRBD1,TRBV27,TRBJ1-2,TGTGCCAGCAGTTTATTGGGACAGGGGTATTTGTACTATGGCTACACCTTC,CASSLLGQGYLYYGYTF
13,once,-,TRBV6-8,TRBJ2-7,TGTGCCGTTTCGACAGTAAGCTCCTACGAGCAGTACTTC,CAVSTVSSYEQYF
16,few,-,TRBV6-6,TRBJ1-1,TGTGCCAGCACCAAAGGGGGGTACAGGGAGAACACTGAAGCTTTCTTT,CASTKGGYRENTEAFF
11,few,-,TRBV12-3/TRBV12-4,TRBJ2-3,TGTGCCAGCACCGACACAGATACGCAGTATTTT,CASTDTDTQYF
14,-,TRBD1,TRBV27,TRBJ1-1,TGTGCCAGCAGGACAGGGGACCTGAACACTGAAGCTTTCTTT,CASRTGDLNTEAFF
15,many,-,TRBV4-3,TRBJ1-1,TGCGCCAGCAGCCATCGCCAGGGCGAGGGCACTGAAGCTTTCTTT,CASSHRQGEGTEAFF
13,few,-,TRBV7-2,TRBJ1-2,TGTGCCAGCAGTCCGGGTCCCTTCTATGGCTACACCTTC,CASSPGPFYGYTF
11,many,-,TRBV12-3/TRBV12-4,TRBJ2-1,TGTGCCAGCAGTTTAGTCAGAGAGCAGTTCTTC,CASSLVREQFF
15,-,TRBD2,TRBV10-2,TRBJ2-7,TGCGCCAGCAGTGATGGACTAGCGGCCAACTACGAGCAGTACTTC,CASSDGLAANYEQYF
14,many,-,TRBV12-3/TRBV12-4,TRBJ2-7,TGTGCCAGCAGTTTACGACGACAGAGGATACAGCAGTACTTC,CASSLRRQRIQQYF
15,many,TRBD1,TRBV7-3,TRBJ2-1,TGTGCCAGCAGCTCTGGACAGGGGGCGGACAATGAGCAGTTCTTC,CASSSGQGADNEQFF
15,few,-,TRBV11-2,TRBJ1-4,TGTGCCAGCAGCTCGAGCAAACAAACTAATGAAAAACTGTTTTTT,CASSSSKQTNEKLFF
16,-,-,TRBV6-5,TRBJ2-1,TGTGCCAGCAGTTATGGAGGGAAAGTATCTAACAATGAGCAGTTCTTC,CASSYGGKVSNNEQFF
12,-,-,TRBV12-3/TRBV12-4,TRBJ2-7,TGTGCCAGCAGTTTAAACCGGTACGAGCAGTACTTC,CASSLNRYEQYF
15,-,-,TRBV7-2,TRBJ2-1,TGTGCCAGCAGTTTATCTAGTAGCTCCTACAATGAGCAGTTCTTC,CASSLSSSSYNEQFF
13,-,TRBD1,TRBV7-9,TRBJ2-7,TGTGCCAGCAGCCCGGGACAGGGCTTCGAGCAGTACTTC,CASSPGQGFEQYF